This T cell receptor beta chain was found in a study of naive and memory T cell subsets (TCRdb year 2017). Some background on the complete study: The figure summarizing these samples reported some ten blood donors, 7 tuberculin skin test biopsies and 3 saline control biopsies. PCR2 was typically performed as a SYBR Green qPCR that was stopped at a set threshold, although end-point PCR (around 6 cycles) could be used instead for low-input samples.

Sequences MGHDK (CDR1) and SYGVNS (CDR2) are obtained from the germline V gene. Trimming at the junction amounts to 6 bases on V and 5 bases on J, and the germline ends lie 8 bases apart. The CDR3 has 12 amino acids, counting the end cysteine and phenylalanine. The DNA shown is the 36-base CDR3, in frame from base 1. On the study overall, not on this receptor specifically: The RNA-based method was acknowledged to be potentially sensitive to changes in TCR transcripts with T cell activation and differentiation.

There are a few counts of this clonotype. The target of this receptor is not known. Base qualities are missing; no much larger clone stands one base away. Library preparation employed 5' RACE. The ligated cDNA was amplified by four rounds of PCR, in which nested alpha and beta constant region primers were used together with the SP2 primer. For the blood and skin samples, reverse transcription of TCR RNA was done with SuperScript IV along with alpha and beta constant region primers. An oligonucleotide carrying the Illumina SP2 primer and a UMI was ligated to the cDNA 3' end using T4 RNA ligase 1. To prevent hairpin formation, the 12-nucleotide UMI was made up of two random hexamers with an eight-base spacer between them. From the second PCR onward, the TCR alpha and beta chain libraries were handled separately, and dual indexing was used for multiplexing. After pooling, the indexed libraries were analyzed by capillary electrophoresis and sequenced on either an Illumina MiSeq or NextSeq. Libraries were spiked with PhiX DNA at about 5-7% so that base diversity was increased and cluster recognition was improved. Per the authors' processing: UMIs were extracted from read 2 by Demultiplexor and combined with the TCR sequence from read 1, and reads were split according to sample indices. Decombinator identified V and J genes and V-J junctions and gave each TCR a five-part identifier that included V and J deletions. Collapsinator relied on UMIs to correct both sequencing errors and PCR amplification heterogeneity, producing a UMI-based abundance for each TCR. CDR3Translator converted identifiers to nucleotide sequence, translated to amino acids, and extracted CDR3 regions using terminal motifs. After normalization to the amount of input RNA, error-corrected alpha and beta TCR counts from blood and skin were compared. The public reads were run again by TCRdb, first through fastp at Q25 and then through MiXCR, and only productive beta chains were kept. Each entry is one CDR3 protein sequence, shown with its most common DNA and genes. Here the V and J calls rest on TCRdb's processing, not on the authors' analysis. The table for this sample lists tens of thousands of distinct CDR3 sequences; approximately 8% of them were counted only once. The ten largest clones capture less than 20% of the sample.

A robust, sensitive protocol for the amplification, sequencing and analysis of TCRs was described in the study, in which 3' ligation of a UMI-containing oligonucleotide to TCR cDNA was used. For whole blood analysis, roughly 2.5 ml of peripheral blood was drawn from adult healthy volunteers into Tempus tubes, and RNA was extracted according to the manufacturer's instructions. Total RNA was used without cell sorting and was treated with RQ1 DNase before reverse transcription, with a target input of roughly 1 to 1000 ng. To check how robust the pipeline was in samples where T cells make up a minority population, libraries were built from skin biopsies and whole blood.

The rearrangement combines TRBV25-1 with TRBJ2-1, with the D gene call left open. The clonotype comes from a female donor in good health. The CDR3 corresponds to CASSLANNEQFF. The DNA sequence is given as TGTGCCAGCAGCTTAGCTAACAATGAGCAGTTCTTC.